Following are 9 T cell receptor beta chains from one sample sequenced in a study of OX40 agonist ivuxolimab in advanced cancers. TCRdb's table, derived via immunoSEQ multiplex PCR, lists solely in-frame clones and lacks some. The sample lists around 40,000 clones, about 84% occurring once. Sequencing was performed on CD4+ or CD8+ T cells sorted from blood, taken in a trial of the OX40 agonist ivuxolimab. These TCRs come from an adult with an advanced solid tumor such as melanoma, head and neck, liver or kidney cancer.

The DNA of the CDR3 is TGTGCCAGCAGCTTAGACGGACAGGCCTATGGCTACACCTTC. This sequence encodes CASSLDGQAYGYTF. The genes are TRBV7-8 and TRBJ1-2, with 7 positions matching TRBD1. Looked up from germline, CDR1 is SGHVS and CDR2 is FQNEAQ. V was clipped by 1 base and J by 4 bases; unmatched bases: 3. This CDR3 spans 14 amino acids.

Concerning this clone itself: It may be a read error: a sequence one base away is much more abundant. This chain links TRBV9 with TRBJ2-4, with 9 positions matching TRBD2. The CDR3 spans 15 residues. Germline assignment: CDR1 SGDLS and CDR2 YYNGEE. The CDR3 coding sequence is TGTGCCGGCAGCGTAGGAACTAGCGGGTGGGACATTCAGTACTTC. Translated, it gives CAGSVGTSGWDIQYF.

V usage is TRBV5-5 and J usage is TRBJ1-1; 8 nucleotides line up with TRBD1. This CDR3 contains 14 residues. The V gene end was trimmed by 4 bases and the J gene end by 6 bases; junction bases not matched to a gene: 8. CDR1 and CDR2 from the germline V gene are SGHKS and YYEKEE (reference sequence). CDR3 in amino acids: CASSADRGWPEAFF. CDR3 sequence (DNA): TGTGCCAGCAGCGCAGACAGGGGATGGCCTGAAGCTTTCTTT.

This sequence joins TRBV28 and TRBJ1-2; D gene ambiguous. Germline V CDR1 and CDR2: MDHEN, SYDVKM. Trimming removed 5 bases at V and 4 bases at J, with 11 bases between. There are 13 residues in the CDR3. The DNA for the CDR3 is TGTGCCAGCAGTCCCTTCACCCCCTATGGCTACACCTTC. Its translation: CASSPFTPYGYTF.

This chain links TRBV9 with TRBJ1-1; D unresolved. V was shortened by 4 bases and J by 2 bases, with 9 bases between the two germline ends. CDR1 SGDLS and CDR2 YYNGEE come from the germline V gene. This CDR3 has 13 amino acids. The CDR3 DNA is TGTGCCAGCAGCCCCCCGTCAAACACTGAAGCTTTCTTT. Protein sequence: CASSPPSNTEAFF.

In this sample, this clone turned up once. This rearrangement joins TRBV19 to TRBJ2-3; possibly TRBD2 for D (5 bases). CDR3 size: 11 residues. V was pared by 8 bases and J by 9 bases, with 12 bases between. Germline V gene sequence: CDR1 LNHDA, CDR2 SQIVND (reference sequence). CDR3 bases: TGTGCCAGTCTAGAGGGCCTGACGCAGTATTTT. It is translated as CASLEGLTQYF.

This clone was seen just once. The chain uses TRBV29-1 and TRBJ2-7; weak D call: TRBD2 (6 bases). Trimming took off 5 bases at V and 3 bases at J, with 14 bases between the two ends. Germline CDR1 and CDR2: SQVTM and ANQGSEA. The CDR3 runs 13 residues. CDR3 amino acids: CSVRQGGGYEQYF. The DNA for the CDR3 is TGCAGCGTTCGCCAGGGAGGTGGCTACGAGCAGTACTTC.

In DNA form, the CDR3 reads TGTGCCAGCAACCACCCGGGACAGGGAATAGTGGATGAGCAGTTCTTC. Translating gives CASNHPGQGIVDEQFF. This sequence joins TRBV7-9 and TRBJ2-1; TRBD1 matches 9 bases. Per the germline V gene, CDR1 is SEHNR and CDR2 is FQNEAQ (reference sequence). Trimming removed 7 bases from V and 8 bases from J; junction bases left unmatched: 15. The CDR3 runs 16 residues.

The chain is built from TRBV28 and TRBJ1-1, with D unclear. The CDR3 has 14 residues. Germline lookup yields CDR1 MDHEN and CDR2 SYDVKM. The V gene lost 5 bases and the J gene lost 4 bases, with 14 bases spanning the gap. CDR3 residues: CASSPEGWVTEAFF. The CDR3 region has the DNA TGTGCCAGCAGTCCTGAAGGGTGGGTCACTGAAGCTTTCTTT.